This T cell receptor (beta chain) emerged from a study of blood T cells in healthy people across ages (dated by TCRdb to about 2015). In the study overall: Template switching captured roughly one uniquely barcoded TCR beta cDNA molecule per two T cells in model experiments. To track age-related changes in TCR beta repertoire diversity, the study relied on deep sequencing normalized with unique cDNA molecular identifiers. To avoid experimental bias, donors of different ages were spread randomly across the sequencing lanes. Using the same blood draw, the study looked at two additional independent replicas of 1 million unique cDNA reads for two donors, one aged 18 to 30 and the other aged 80 or older. Donors were grouped into four age groups: young (average approximately 15 years), middle-aged (39), aged (around 56) and long-lived (around 80).

What the work shows at the level of the full study, not this receptor alone: Observed TCR beta diversity correlated strongly with the percentage of naive T cells measured by flow cytometry. The long-lived group showed more naive CD4+ T cells, fewer expanded clones and increased TCR diversity than the aged group, suggesting age selection. Observed TCR beta diversity per million T cells fell roughly linearly with age, and a significant reduction was already apparent by age roughly 41. The CMV infection status of donors was not known, potentially confounding age-related changes in expanded clonotypes. Estimates of total diversity based on one million sequenced T cells were considered lower bounds and underestimates. Conclusive comparison of naive and antigen-experienced compartments was prevented by the profiling of bulk unsorted PBMCs.

Donors were under 40 systemically healthy Caucasian individuals from Russia aged roughly 6 to 100 years. Around 9.9 milliliters of peripheral blood were collected from each donor into EDTA-treated Vacutainer tubes. Ficoll-Paque density-gradient centrifugation was used to isolate PBMCs, with at least 6.5 million obtained per sample. Total RNA was extracted from PBMCs with Trizol reagent, with at least 5.5 micrograms obtained per sample. The percentages of naive CD45RAhigh/CD27high T cells were determined by flow cytometry on a PBMC aliquot from every donor. Library preparation employed 5' RACE. These reads were obtained on an Illumina HiSeq 2500. The second PCR ran for about 6 to 11 cycles and used a J-beta primer mix along with a sample-barcoded 5' primer. A unique molecular identifier was introduced onto each TCR beta cDNA molecule by a template-switch 5' adaptor carrying 12 random nucleotides. Each sample yielded at least 2.5 million CDR3-containing paired-end reads. First-strand cDNA was synthesized from all RNA with the Mint cDNA synthesis kit, primed by a TRBC-specific oligonucleotide. All cDNA was treated with uracil-DNA glycosylase and then went through a first 18-cycle PCR with the universal primers M1SS and BC2_uni_R. Per the source publication's procedure: Normalization of each sample was performed by random selection of 1 million high-quality reads, each carrying a distinct molecular identifier. Instead of being binned into consensus sequences, reads that shared molecular identifiers were thrown out. MiTCR, run with a Q25 quality threshold and the strictest error-elimination algorithm, handled CDR3 identification, clonotype clustering and error correction. Lower-bound total TCR beta diversity was estimated with a nonparametric unseen species model using Euler transformation. Starting from the raw public reads, TCRdb applied fastp trimming at Q25, assembled clones with MiXCR and retained in-frame beta chains. Rows merge per CDR3 protein into single entries with the most common DNA and genes. The V and J calls were not made by the authors but by TCRdb's processing. The sample records about 650,000 distinct CDR3 sequences, around 32% of which are singletons. In total, the top ten clones hold 15% of the sample.

This clonotype occurred a few times. The antigen this receptor binds is unknown. No base quality information exists; no much larger clone differs at one position. Germline trimming: 3 bases from V, 3 bases from J; junction bases outside gene matches: 1. From cysteine to phenylalanine, the CDR3 is 14 amino acids long. Only the CDR3 part of the read is kept: 42 bases, read in frame from the first base. As encoded in the germline V gene, CDR1 is SGHRS while CDR2 is YFSETQ. Recombination linked TRBV5-1 to TRBJ2-2, with 8 central nucleotides matching TRBD1. This TCR came from a woman aged 80 or over in good health. Donor details come from another sample of the same person, matched by shared clones. Sequenced: blood. The bases are TGCGCCAGCAGCTCGGGACAGGACACCGGGGAGCTGTTTTTT. Its product reads: CASSSGQDTGELFF. The entire variable domain, with the stretches around the CDR3 drawn from the reference TRBV5-1 and TRBJ2-2 proteins, is KAGVTQTPRYLIKTRGQQVTLSCSPISGHRSVSWYQQTPGQGLQFLFEYFSETQRNKGNFPGRFSGRQFSNSRSEMNVSTLELGDSALYLCASSSGQDTGELFFGEGSRLTVL.